This T cell receptor (beta chain) was profiled in a study of cytomegalovirus exposure and HLA in healthy donors. Study-wide context: As released early, the data held roughly 85 million unique TCRs from HLA-typed donors. Study-wide results and caveats: Accurate prediction of most subjects' HLA-A and HLA-B alleles from TCR beta sequences was reported.

On this clone itself: Its specificity is not known.

In the PCR, 60 Vbeta and 13 Jbeta primers were used. Clones were sequenced by immunoSEQ multiplex PCR, and TCRdb holds only the in-frame ones, with some missing. The profile shows around 140,000 clones, around 78% of them singletons. The TCR originated in a woman aged 18-29 years in good health and CMV-seronegative. Source material: PBMCs.

CDR3 region: CAWGTAVYEQYF. The CDR3, as DNA: TGTGCCTGGGGGACTGCCGTCTACGAGCAGTACTTC. V and J are TRBV30 and TRBJ2-7; a possible D gene is TRBD2 (6 bases). Trimming removed 5 bases at V and 3 bases at J, with 11 bases between. CDR1 is GTSNPN, CDR2 SVGIG, per germline (reference sequence). This CDR3 comprises 12 residues.